Below are 14 T cell receptor beta chains sequenced from a single sample in a study of CD8+CD57+ T cells in acquired aplastic anemia. Profiling that covered TCR beta VDJ and CDR3 relied on genomic DNA as its template. MiXCR, run by TCRdb on the reads, gives a single entry per CDR3 protein. The table shows about 200,000 distinct CDR3 sequences, with 34% occurring only once. Sequences were obtained from sorted CD4+, CD8+, or CD8+CD57+ T cells (not recorded which) from PBMCs. The receptors were sampled from a human donor in good health, serving as a control.

The chain carries TRBV24-1 and TRBJ1-2; 9 bases match TRBD1. The V gene end was trimmed by 5 bases and the J gene end by 2 bases; junction bases not matched to a gene: 5. The germline gives CDR1 KGHDR, CDR2 SFDVKD. This CDR3 is 15 amino acids long. The CDR3, as DNA: TGTGCCACCAGTGTGGGGACAGGGCGCAACTATGGCTACACCTTC. Its translation is CATSVGTGRNYGYTF.

This chain joins TRBV12-3 or TRBV12-4 and TRBJ1-2; a weak D match, TRBD1 (5 bases). The CDR3 runs to 15 residues. Trimming pared 5 bases from V and 5 bases from J, leaving 18 bases between. The CDR3 is CASSATGTGGYGYTF. The CDR3 nucleotides read TGTGCCAGCAGTGCGACCGGGACGGGGGGTTATGGCTACACCTTC.

Concerning this clonotype: At one end, the junction sequence differs from germline, possibly due to a read error. This chain uses TRBV10-3 with TRBJ2-1, with a possible D match to TRBD1 (6 bases). The germline gives CDR1 ENHRY, CDR2 SYGVKD. This CDR3 comprises 18 residues. The CDR3 coding sequence is TGTGCCAGCAGTGTGGTCAGGGGCGGGCTAGAGCTTATAAATGAGCAGTTCTTC. It encodes CASSVVRGGLELINEQFF.

This clonotype was seen at least ten times. The chain carries TRBV19 and TRBJ2-7, with D tentatively TRBD1 (5 bases). The CDR3 runs 15 residues. Germline CDR1 is LNHDA and CDR2 is SQIVND (reference sequence). V lost 2 bases and J 5 bases, leaving 16 bases between the germline ends. The CDR3 DNA sequence: TGTGCCAGTAGTATAAGTGGTCAGGGTAGCCACGAGCAGTACTTC. This encodes CASSISGQGSHEQYF.

This rearrangement joins TRBV27 to TRBJ2-7, with D perhaps matching TRBD1 or TRBD2 (5 bases each). Trimming cost V 6 bases and J 6 bases, with 24 bases left between them. This CDR3 region has 16 residues. Germline CDR1 MNHEY, CDR2 SMNVEV (reference sequence). CDR3 in DNA: TGTGCCAGCAGCCGCCTCCCGGGGCCCAACCTAGGCGAGCAGTACTTC. As protein: CASSRLPGPNLGEQYF.

This clonotype was detected many times. The V call is TRBV7-8, the J call TRBJ1-2; 11 bases line up with TRBD1. J gave up 4 bases and V 4 bases, and 5 bases lay outside the gene matches. Per germline, CDR1 SGHVS and CDR2 FQNEAQ. This CDR3 has 15 amino acids. CDR3 loop: CASSSRDRGGYGYTF. CDR3 in DNA: TGTGCCAGCAGCTCCCGGGACAGGGGGGGCTATGGCTACACCTTC.

This clonotype was detected many times. The gene calls are TRBV2 and TRBJ1-6; D gene unclear. This CDR3 has 13 residues. Germline CDR1 reads SNHLY; CDR2 reads FYNNEI. Trimming cost V 7 bases and J 10 bases, with 14 bases left between them. Here the CDR3 reads CASTLLSESPLHF. In nucleotides, the CDR3 is TGTGCCAGCACCCTCTTAAGTGAATCACCCCTCCACTTT.

The V gene is TRBV10-3, the J gene TRBJ2-5; 7 bases align to TRBD1. The CDR3 consists of 11 residues. The J segment lost 4 bases and the V segment lost 10 bases, leaving 3 bases of the junction unmatched. Germline CDR1 is ENHRY and CDR2 is SYGVKD. CDR3 in DNA: TGTGCCACCGGGACAGCAGAGACCCAGTACTTC. Protein sequence: CATGTAETQYF.

Ten or more counts support this clonotype. A read error may account for a junction end that differs from germline. CDR3 sequence (DNA): TGTGCCAGTAGTATAGATGGACAGGGAAGGAACTTTGGCTACACCTTC. It yields the protein CASSIDGQGRNFGYTF. The V gene is TRBV19, the J gene TRBJ1-2; 8 bases match TRBD1. Germline CDR1 is LNHDA and CDR2 is SQIVND (reference sequence). The CDR3 totals 16 residues.

The chain employs TRBV3-1 and TRBJ1-1; unclear D gene. V was shortened by 5 bases and J by 5 bases, with 15 bases between the two germline ends. This CDR3 contains 14 residues. Germline V gene sequence: CDR1 LGHDT, CDR2 YNNKEL (reference sequence). CDR3 amino acids: CASSFGNSGTEAFF. Here the CDR3 DNA reads TGTGCCAGCAGCTTTGGGAATTCTGGGACTGAAGCTTTCTTT.

The chain has TRBV15 and TRBJ1-3; TRBD1 agrees at 10 bases. The V gene end was trimmed by 10 bases and the J gene end by 1 base; junction bases not matched to a gene: 7. The germline gives CDR1 LNHNV, CDR2 YYDKDF (reference sequence). The length of the CDR3 is 15 residues. Here the CDR3 reads CASTRDRGSGNTIYF. The CDR3 DNA reads TGTGCCAGCACCCGGGACAGGGGATCTGGAAACACCATATATTTT. Based on the CDR3 plus reference TRBV15 and TRBJ1-3, the full variable domain is DAMVIQNPRYQVTQFGKPVTLSCSQTLNHNVMYWYQQKSSQAPKLLFHYYDKDFNNEADTPDNFQSRRPNTSFCFLDIRSPGLGDTAMYLCASTRDRGSGNTIYFGEGSWLTVV.

This clonotype showed up many times. The chain links TRBV6-4 to TRBJ1-2; 7 nucleotides line up with TRBD1. The CDR3 runs to 16 residues. CDR1 and CDR2 from the germline V gene are MRHNA and SNTAGT. V lost 4 bases, J lost 8 bases, and 16 bases stayed unmatched. The CDR3 region is CASSALPGQPRFGYTF. The CDR3 bases are TGTGCCAGCAGTGCTCTTCCGGGACAGCCGAGATTCGGCTACACCTTC.

The V gene is TRBV9, the J gene TRBJ1-4; 8 nucleotides agree with TRBD1. From germline, CDR1 is SGDLS and CDR2 YYNGEE. J lost 6 bases, V lost 4 bases, and 5 bases had no gene match. There are 14 residues in the CDR3. The CDR3 DNA reads TGTGCCAGCAGCCGGACAGGGCTTCATGAAAAACTGTTTTTT. Amino acids: CASSRTGLHEKLFF.

The table lists this clonotype with a few counts. The chain employs TRBV7-9 and TRBJ2-5; 12 nucleotides align to TRBD2. V dropped 2 bases and J dropped 2; count of bases not matched to a gene: 15. This CDR3 has 20 residues. CDR1 is SEHNR and CDR2 is FQNEAQ in the germline V gene (reference sequence). The CDR3: CASSLSPRLAGGPAQETQYF. CDR3 bases: TGTGCCAGCAGCTTATCTCCTCGGCTAGCGGGAGGGCCGGCTCAAGAGACCCAGTACTTC.